The rows below give T cell receptor beta chains drawn from one sample of a study of identical twins. TCRdb analysed the 5' RACE reads with MiXCR anew, one entry per CDR3 protein. The profile shows 250,000 to 300,000 distinct CDR3 sequences, approximately 8.6% of them singletons. These records were also assigned to another study, of yellow fever vaccine responses in identical twins.

The sample taken for sequencing was CD8+ T cells sorted from blood. The receptors come from a woman between 18 and 30 years old in good health. CDR3s include the opening cysteine and the closing phenylalanine or tryptophan. A D gene is named only where the DNA matches it firmly. For some rows the clone size is stated as once, few or many, or as a class when expanded; others skip it.

clone_size	j_call	v_call	d_call	cdr3_nt	cdr3_aa
.	TRBJ2-1	TRBV7-9	.	TGTGCCAGCAGCCTCTCCGTGGGGTCTTACAATGAGCAGTTCTTC	CASSLSVGSYNEQFF
many	TRBJ2-1	TRBV4-3	TRBD2	TGCGCCAGCAGCCAACTAGCGGGACCCTACAATGAGCAGTTCTTC	CASSQLAGPYNEQFF
few	TRBJ2-3	TRBV4-2	.	TGTGCCAGCAGCCAAGAATGGGGGGCCGCAGATACGCAGTATTTT	CASSQEWGAADTQYF
many	TRBJ2-7	TRBV29-1	TRBD2	TGCAGCGTTGAAGAGGTATTAGCGGGAGGTTATGGCGAGCAGTACTTC	CSVEEVLAGGYGEQYF
few	TRBJ2-3	TRBV13	.	TGTGCCAGCAGCCACCGGGACACAACAGATACGCAGTATTTT	CASSHRDTTDTQYF
.	TRBJ2-7	TRBV4-1	TRBD2	TGCGCCAGCAGCCAACGGGCCGGGACTAGCGAGGGATATCCCAACTACGAGCAGTACTTC	CASSQRAGTSEGYPNYEQYF
many	TRBJ2-3	TRBV29-1	.	TGCAGCGCCATGGCCATACCGTACGACACAGATACGCAGTATTTT	CSAMAIPYDTDTQYF
.	TRBJ2-3	TRBV2	.	TGTGCCAGCAGTGAAATAGTTGGGGGCGCCGGGAACGCAGATACGCAGTATTTT	CASSEIVGGAGNADTQYF
.	TRBJ1-4	TRBV5-5	.	TGTGCCAGCAGCTTGGTTGGGGGGCCGGATGAAAAACTGTTTTTT	CASSLVGGPDEKLFF
many	TRBJ2-1	TRBV29-1	.	TGCAGCGTTGTGGAGCTTACCTACAATGAGCAGTTCTTC	CSVVELTYNEQFF
.	TRBJ2-4	TRBV7-9	.	TGTGCCAGCAGCCCCGATCTAGCCAAAAACATTCAGTACTTC	CASSPDLAKNIQYF
few	TRBJ2-7	TRBV5-1	TRBD1	TGCGCCAGCAGCTTGGAAGGACAGGGCGAGCAGTACTTC	CASSLEGQGEQYF
many	TRBJ2-7	TRBV29-1	TRBD1	TGCAGCGTTGTCGGGACAGGGTCCTACGAGCAGTACTTC	CSVVGTGSYEQYF
.	TRBJ1-5	TRBV28	.	TGTGCCAGCAGTTTGATAGTGGGTCAGCCCCAGCATTTT	CASSLIVGQPQHF
few	TRBJ1-1	TRBV27	.	TGTGCCAGCAGAGAAGGGGCGGGCACTGAAGCTTTCTTT	CASREGAGTEAFF
.	TRBJ2-1	TRBV2	TRBD2	TGTGCCAGCAGTGACCCAAATAGCGGGATTCAGCTCTTC	CASSDPNSGIQLF
many	TRBJ2-7	TRBV7-2	.	TGTGCCAGCAGCTGGACAGCCTCCTACGAGCAGTACTTC	CASSWTASYEQYF
many	TRBJ1-1	TRBV6-7	.	TGTGCCAGCAGTTACTCTATGGGGTGGACTGAAGCTTTCTTT	CASSYSMGWTEAFF
.	TRBJ2-1	TRBV4-1	TRBD2	TGCGCCAGCAGCCTGACGGGGGGGAGCTCCTACAATGAGCAGTTCTTC	CASSLTGGSSYNEQFF
many	TRBJ2-7	TRBV7-9	.	TGTGCCAGCAGCATGGACGGTTACTACGAGCAGTACTTC	CASSMDGYYEQYF
many	TRBJ2-7	TRBV29-1	TRBD1	TGCAGCGTTGGATTTAAAGGTCGACAGGGGCACGAGCAGTACTTC	CSVGFKGRQGHEQYF
.	TRBJ2-7	TRBV15	.	TGTGCCACCAGCAGAGATCGGAACGAGCAGTACTTC	CATSRDRNEQYF
.	TRBJ2-1	TRBV5-5	.	TGTGCCAGCAGCTTAGGTTCAGGGTTTTATGAGCAGTTCTTC	CASSLGSGFYEQFF
few	TRBJ1-2	TRBV9	.	TGTGCCAGCAGAGGACTGGATTATGGCTACACCTTC	CASRGLDYGYTF
.	TRBJ1-2	TRBV10-3	.	TGTGCCATCAGTGAGTCGGGTACGGAAGACTATGGCTACACCTTC	CAISESGTEDYGYTF
few	TRBJ1-1	TRBV6-5	.	TGTGCCAGCAGTTACCGGTTTGGGAACACTGAAGCTTTCTTT	CASSYRFGNTEAFF
few	TRBJ1-1	TRBV9	TRBD1	TGTGCCAGCAGCGTAGGTTCAGGGGGCGGGACTGAAGCTTTCTTT	CASSVGSGGGTEAFF
.	TRBJ2-1	TRBV7-8	TRBD2	TGTGCCAGCAGACCTCGGGTAGCGGGGGCCATCAATGAGCAGTTCTTC	CASRPRVAGAINEQFF
many	TRBJ2-1	TRBV4-3	.	TGCGCCAGCAGCCAAGACCTGTACTCCAATGAGCAGTTCTTC	CASSQDLYSNEQFF
few	TRBJ2-1	TRBV4-2	TRBD2	TGTGCCAGCAGCCAAGGTTATCTAGCGGTGACGAACAATGAGCAGTTCTTC	CASSQGYLAVTNNEQFF
few	TRBJ1-2	TRBV7-9	TRBD1	TGTGCCAGCAGCCATCCAGGGGGTGGCTACACCTTC	CASSHPGGGYTF
many	TRBJ2-1	TRBV29-1	.	TGCAGCGTAGACAGACCCTCCTACAATGAGCAGTTCTTC	CSVDRPSYNEQFF
many	TRBJ2-1	TRBV27	TRBD2	TGTGCCAGCAGTTTACGGGAGGGGAGCTCCTACAATGAGCAGTTCTTC	CASSLREGSSYNEQFF
.	TRBJ2-5	TRBV28	.	TGTGCCAGCAGTTCCGAAATTTTCGGCGAGACCCAGTACTTC	CASSSEIFGETQYF
.	TRBJ1-2	TRBV6-1	.	TGTGCCAGCACTATGGGATGGACAGTCTATGGCTACACCTTC	CASTMGWTVYGYTF
many	TRBJ1-2	TRBV29-1	.	TGCAGCGTTGAACTCCGGGATAACTATGGCTACACCTTC	CSVELRDNYGYTF
.	TRBJ2-1	TRBV4-1	.	TGCGCCAGCAGGCATGGGACCTCAACTTACAATGAGCAGTTCTTC	CASRHGTSTYNEQFF
few	TRBJ2-1	TRBV11-2	.	TGTGCCAGCAGCTATCTAGCGACCTCAAAGTACAATGAGCAGTTCTTC	CASSYLATSKYNEQFF
few	TRBJ2-7	TRBV27	.	TGTGCCAGCAGTTTTTCCCCCATAGCGGAGAACTACGAGCAGTACTTC	CASSFSPIAENYEQYF
few	TRBJ2-7	TRBV7-9	TRBD2	TGTGCCAGCAGCACCGGACTAGCGGGACCCTACGAGCAGTACTTC	CASSTGLAGPYEQYF
.	TRBJ2-3	TRBV7-8	TRBD2	TGTGCCAGCAGCATGACTAGCGGGCACACAGATACGCAGTATTTT	CASSMTSGHTDTQYF
few	TRBJ2-6	TRBV11-2	.	TGTGCCAGCAGCTTAAAAAAGGAAGCTGGGGCCAACGTCCTGACTTTC	CASSLKKEAGANVLTF
many	TRBJ2-5	TRBV21-1	.	TGTGCCAGCAGCAGTATCACTCGACGACAGAGCCAACAAGAGACCCAGTACTTC	CASSSITRRQSQQETQYF
.	TRBJ2-1	TRBV27	TRBD1	TGTGCCAGCAGTTTATACACGACAGGGGGGGGAGAGCAGTTCTTC	CASSLYTTGGGEQFF
.	TRBJ2-7	TRBV12-3/TRBV12-4	.	TGTGCCAGCAGTTTCCCCGAAACAGGGTTCAACGAGCAGTACTTC	CASSFPETGFNEQYF
.	TRBJ2-2	TRBV7-8	.	TGTGCCAGCAGCTTATCACAGGACACCGGGGAGCTGTTTTTT	CASSLSQDTGELFF
many	TRBJ1-3	TRBV9	TRBD1	TGTGCCAGCAGCGACGGGACAGCCGGAAACACCATATATTTT	CASSDGTAGNTIYF
.	TRBJ2-1	TRBV7-8	.	TGTGCCAGCGCTGGGGAACTCGGGGGCGAAAGCTCCTACAATGAGCAGTTCTTC	CASAGELGGESSYNEQFF
.	TRBJ1-5	TRBV15	.	TGTGCCACCAGCAGAGTAGGGGTCGCCCCCAATCAGCCCCAGCATTTT	CATSRVGVAPNQPQHF
.	TRBJ2-1	TRBV20-1	TRBD2	TGCAGTGCTAGAGTATACCTAGCGGGAGGCAATGAGCAGTTCTTC	CSARVYLAGGNEQFF
.	TRBJ2-1	TRBV28	.	TGTGCCAGCAGTTTAGGGGGGACAACGGACCTCTACAATGAGCAGTTCTTC	CASSLGGTTDLYNEQFF